Below, 25 T cell receptor beta chains from the same sample are listed, as sequenced in a study of blood T cell repertoires in COVID-19. TCRdb's copy holds only in-frame clones and misses some; the assay was immunoSEQ multiplex PCR. Of approximately 130,000 clones in the sample, over 80% were seen once. Sample: PBMCs or T cells enriched from blood (not recorded which). The receptors here all came from a man younger than 40 who had recovered from COVID-19.

The chain is built from TRBV10-3 and TRBJ1-5; D possibly corresponds to TRBD1 (6 bases). The V gene's germline CDR1 is ENHRY and CDR2 SYGVKD. CDR3 length: 14 residues. The ends were cut back, 8 bases at V and 4 bases at J, with 15 bases in the middle. DNA of the CDR3: TGTGCCATCGGCGCAGGACAGCCTAATCAGCCCCAGCATTTT. Its protein is CAIGAGQPNQPQHF.

This chain joins TRBV6-5 and TRBJ1-5, with D perhaps TRBD1 (6 bases). Trimming removed 7 bases at V and 4 bases at J, with 14 bases between. The CDR3 consists of 14 residues. The V gene's germline CDR1 is MNHEY and CDR2 SVGAGI. CDR3 region: CASTIGGVNQPQHF. As DNA, the CDR3 is TGTGCCAGCACCATAGGGGGGGTTAATCAGCCCCAGCATTTT.

This chain links TRBV3-1 (or the pseudogene TRBV3-2) with TRBJ2-7, with D possibly being TRBD1 (6 bases). The CDR3 spans 14 residues. Deletions cut 4 bases from V and 1 base from J, with 11 bases between. Germline CDR1 is LGHDT and CDR2 is YNNKEL (reference sequence). The chain's CDR3 is CASSRSTGSYEQYV. The DNA of the CDR3 is TGTGCCAGCAGCCGCTCTACAGGGTCCTACGAGCAGTACGTC.

Only a few counts were recorded for this clone. V gene TRBV3-1 (or the pseudogene TRBV3-2) combines with J gene TRBJ2-1; the D gene is possibly TRBD2 (7 bases). This CDR3 is built from 15 residues. Trimming took off 8 bases at V and 3 bases at J, with 17 bases between the two ends. Germline CDR1 LGHDT, CDR2 YNNKEL (reference sequence). CDR3 in DNA: TGTGCCAGCGGGAACGGGGGGCCTTACTACAATGAGCAGTTCTTC. This codes for CASGNGGPYYNEQFF.

The chain links TRBV29-1 to TRBJ1-5; D is unresolved. Per the germline V gene, CDR1 is SQVTM and CDR2 is ANQGSEA. This CDR3 spans 12 amino acids. V lost 4 bases, J lost 3 bases, and 7 bases lay in between. The DNA of the CDR3 is TGCAGCGTTGGAGTGAACAATCAGCCCCAGCATTTT. It is translated as CSVGVNNQPQHF.

This sequence joins TRBV27 and TRBJ2-2; 9 bases fit TRBD2. The J segment lost 8 bases and the V segment lost 3 bases, leaving 4 bases of the junction unmatched. Germline assignment: CDR1 MNHEY and CDR2 SMNVEV (reference sequence). The CDR3 extends over 14 amino acids. CDR3 DNA sequence: TGTGCCAGCAGTTTGGCGGGAGGGTTGGGGGAGCTGTTTTTT. This sequence encodes CASSLAGGLGELFF.

V usage is TRBV3-1 (or the pseudogene TRBV3-2) and J usage is TRBJ2-1; 16 bases match TRBD2. The trim removed 5 bases at V and 6 bases at J, leaving 7 bases unmatched. The CDR3 sequence is 17 residues long. Germline V gene lookup returns CDR1 LGHDT and CDR2 YNNKEL (reference sequence). CDR3 residues: CASSEGTSGRALNEQFF. For the CDR3, the DNA is TGTGCCAGCAGCGAAGGGACTAGCGGGAGGGCCCTCAATGAGCAGTTCTTC.

The chain has TRBV5-1 and TRBJ2-1; TRBD2 matches at 8 bases. The CDR3 runs 14 residues. V was pared by 4 bases and J by 10 bases, with 10 bases of the junction left unmatched. CDR1 and CDR2 (germline): SGHRS, YFSETQ. This chain's CDR3 is CASSRRGGLAEQFF. CDR3 nucleotides: TGCGCCAGCAGCCGGCGGGGAGGACTAGCCGAGCAGTTCTTC.

The genes are TRBV7-2 and TRBJ2-3, with 7 bases aligning to TRBD2. The germline V gene encodes CDR1 SGHTA and CDR2 FQGNSA. Germline trimming cut 3 bases from V and 0 bases from J; bases unmatched to any gene: 6. The CDR3 spans 16 residues. The CDR3 region is CASSFLSGISTDTQYF. CDR3 sequence (DNA): TGTGCCAGCAGCTTTTTGAGCGGGATTAGCACAGATACGCAGTATTTT.

This clone was recorded only once. CDR3 DNA: TGTGCCAGCAGCCATCTCAGACTAGCGGGACGCACAGATACGCAGTATTTT. The encoded protein is CASSHLRLAGRTDTQYF. The chain employs TRBV3-1 (or the pseudogene TRBV3-2) and TRBJ2-3, with TRBD2 matching 11 bases. This CDR3 region has 17 residues. Germline trimming cut 3 bases from V and 1 base from J; bases unmatched to any gene: 6. Per germline, CDR1 LGHDT and CDR2 YNNKEL (reference sequence).

In this sample, this clone turned up once. V gene TRBV5-4 combines with J gene TRBJ1-1; D is uncertain. The germline V gene has CDR1 SGHNT and CDR2 YYREEE (reference sequence). V dropped 5 bases and J dropped 3 bases, with 11 bases sitting between them. This CDR3 comprises 13 residues. The CDR3, as DNA: TGTGCCAGCAGGCCAGGTATCGACACTGAAGCTTTCTTT. Protein product: CASRPGIDTEAFF.

In this sample, this clone turned up a few times. This specimen includes other DNA sequences encoding the same CDR3. The chain is built from TRBV14 and TRBJ1-1, with D tentatively TRBD1 (5 bases). Germline loops: CDR1 SGHDN, CDR2 FVKESK. V lost 4 bases and J lost 1, with 7 bases in between. This CDR3 contains 13 residues. The CDR3 here is CASSRQGNTEAFF. CDR3 nucleotides: TGTGCCAGCAGCCGGCAGGGGAACACTGAAGCTTTCTTT. The variable domain in full, with the rest retrieved from reference TRBV14 and TRBJ1-1, is EAGVTQFPSHSVIEKGQTVTLRCDPISGHDNLYWYRRVMGKEIKFLLHFVKESKQDESGMPNNRFLAERTGGTYSTLKVQPAELEDSGVYFCASSRQGNTEAFFGQGTRLTVV.

The chain combines TRBV24-1 with TRBJ2-3; perhaps TRBD2 as D (6 bases). V was cut by 3 bases and J by 4 bases, with 10 bases left in between. The germline V gene encodes CDR1 KGHDR and CDR2 SFDVKD. The CDR3 is made up of 14 amino acids. Here the CDR3 DNA reads TGTGCCACCAGTGATGGCGGGGCCGCAGATACGCAGTATTTT. Encoded protein: CATSDGGAADTQYF.

This clone was detected once. The genes are TRBV18 and TRBJ2-7; tentatively, D is TRBD1 (6 bases). The CDR3 contains 15 residues. Per germline, CDR1 KGHSH and CDR2 LQKENI. The ends were cut back, 3 bases at V and 2 bases at J, with 14 bases in the middle. In nucleotides, the CDR3 is TGTGCCAGCTCACCCGGCGCAGGGGCAACCTACGAGCAGTACGTC. Its translation is CASSPGAGATYEQYV.

The chain carries TRBV5-4 and TRBJ2-7; 9 bases are shared with TRBD2. The CDR3 length is 15 residues. The germline CDR1 and CDR2 sequences are SGHNT and YYREEE (reference sequence). The V and J ends lost 0 bases and 3 bases, in that order; junction bases with no gene match: 4. The CDR3 DNA reads TGTGCCAGCAGCTTGGTAGCGGGAGAAGGCTACGAGCAGTACTTC. Amino acid sequence: CASSLVAGEGYEQYF.

This clone was counted a single time. The chain couples TRBV19 to TRBJ2-3; D is perhaps TRBD2 (5 bases). V was trimmed by 2 bases and J by 6 bases, leaving 12 bases between them. CDR1 is LNHDA, CDR2 SQIVND, per germline (reference sequence). CDR3 length equals 14 residues. DNA of the CDR3: TGTGCCAGTAGTATAATTTTGGGCGGGGATACGCAGTATTTT. This encodes CASSIILGGDTQYF. The variable domain in full, completed from reference TRBV19 and TRBJ2-3, reads DGGITQSPKYLFRKEGQNVTLSCEQNLNHDAMYWYRQDPGQGLRLIYYSQIVNDFQKGDIAEGYSVSREKKESFPLTVTSAQKNPTAFYLCASSIILGGDTQYFGPGTRLTVL.

The chain employs TRBV19 and TRBJ2-2; 8 nucleotides line up with TRBD1. V gave up 7 bases and J gave up 2 bases; unmatched junction bases: 3. Germline CDR1 is LNHDA and CDR2 is SQIVND (reference sequence). The CDR3 spans 14 residues. CDR3 nucleotides: TGTGCCAGTAAAGGACAGGGCAACACCGGGGAGCTGTTTTTT. Amino acids: CASKGQGNTGELFF.

The chain has TRBV6-5 and TRBJ1-1, with D unclear. Looked up from germline, CDR1 is MNHEY and CDR2 is SVGAGI. The ends were cut back, 7 bases at V and 10 bases at J, with 13 bases in the middle. This CDR3 region has 11 residues. The CDR3 DNA reads TGTGCCAGCAACCCCGGAGGCGGAGCTTTCTTT. Protein sequence: CASNPGGGAFF.

The chain employs TRBV2 and TRBJ2-3; a weak D match, TRBD2 (5 bases). V was trimmed by 4 bases and J by 1 base, leaving 12 bases between them. Germline-derived CDR1 and CDR2 are SNHLY and FYNNEI. This CDR3 region has 15 residues. CDR3 nucleotides: TGTGCCAGCAGTGTAGGGAGTGGTGGCACAGATACGCAGTATTTT. It encodes CASSVGSGGTDTQYF.

The V call is TRBV11-2, the J call TRBJ2-1, with 8 positions matching TRBD2. V was clipped by 1 base and J by 5 bases; unmatched bases: 7. From germline, CDR1 is SGHAT and CDR2 FQNNGV. The CDR3 has 16 residues. For the CDR3, the DNA is TGTGCCAGCAGCTTAGTGGGCAGCGGGGGACACAATGAGCAGTTCTTC. It yields the protein CASSLVGSGGHNEQFF.

The rearrangement links TRBV6-4 to TRBJ1-6, with 7 nucleotides matching TRBD1. The CDR3 contains 15 residues. The junction had 8 bases not matched to a gene; V was cut back by 6 bases and J by 6 bases. Germline assignment: CDR1 MRHNA and CDR2 SNTAGT. CDR3 in amino acids: CASRLTGTANSPLHF. The CDR3 DNA reads TGTGCCAGCAGACTTACCGGGACAGCTAATTCACCCCTCCACTTT.

The table lists this clone with a count of one. The chain couples TRBV11-2 to TRBJ1-5; D is possibly TRBD1 (6 bases). The germline gives CDR1 SGHAT, CDR2 FQNNGV. Trimming cost V 5 bases and J 4 bases, with 9 bases left between them. This CDR3 is 13 amino acids long. The CDR3 is CASSTDRNQPQHF. DNA for the CDR3: TGTGCCAGCAGCACGGACAGAAATCAGCCCCAGCATTTT.

The chain links TRBV6-2 or TRBV6-3 to TRBJ2-1, with TRBD1 matching over 9 bases. Trimming at V came to 0 bases and at J to 7 bases, leaving 10 bases not matched to a gene. Per germline, CDR1 MNHEY and CDR2 SVGEGT. This CDR3 has 17 amino acids. CDR3 in DNA: TGTGCCAGCAGTTACTCGCAACAGGGGGCTGGCGTGAATGAGCAGTTCTTC. Encoded protein: CASSYSQQGAGVNEQFF.

This clone was recorded only once. The chain uses TRBV6-4 and TRBJ2-1, with 9 bases matching TRBD2. V was pared by 6 bases and J by 2 bases, with 5 bases of the junction left unmatched. The germline V gene encodes CDR1 MRHNA and CDR2 SNTAGT. CDR3 length equals 15 residues. The CDR3, as DNA: TGTGCCAGCAGCGTAGCGGGGGAACCCTACAATGAGCAGTTCTTC. Its translation: CASSVAGEPYNEQFF.

This clone was recorded once. V and J are TRBV18 and TRBJ1-4, with D unclear. Trimming took 3 bases from V and 11 from J, leaving 10 bases between them. This CDR3 spans 12 amino acids. Germline V gene sequence: CDR1 KGHSH, CDR2 LQKENI. The CDR3 region has the DNA TGTGCCAGCTCACCGGGTGGAGGGAAACTGTTTTTT. Amino acid sequence: CASSPGGGKLFF.